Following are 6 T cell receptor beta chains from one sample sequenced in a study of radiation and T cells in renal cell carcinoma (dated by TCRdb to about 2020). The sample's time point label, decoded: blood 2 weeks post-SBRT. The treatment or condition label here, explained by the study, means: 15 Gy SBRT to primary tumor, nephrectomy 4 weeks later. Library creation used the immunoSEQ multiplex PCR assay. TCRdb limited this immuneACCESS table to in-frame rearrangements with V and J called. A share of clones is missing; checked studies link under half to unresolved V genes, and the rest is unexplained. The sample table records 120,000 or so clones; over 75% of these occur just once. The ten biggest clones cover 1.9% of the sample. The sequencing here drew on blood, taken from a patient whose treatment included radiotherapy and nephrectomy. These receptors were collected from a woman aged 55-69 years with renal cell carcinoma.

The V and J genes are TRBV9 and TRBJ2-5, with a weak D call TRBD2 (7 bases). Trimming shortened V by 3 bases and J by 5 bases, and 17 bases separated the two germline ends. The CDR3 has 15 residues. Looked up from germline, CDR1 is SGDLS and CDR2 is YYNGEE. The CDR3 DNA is TGTGCCAGCAGCGGGGAGGGCGGAAGGGGGGAGACCCAGTACTTC. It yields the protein CASSGEGGRGETQYF.

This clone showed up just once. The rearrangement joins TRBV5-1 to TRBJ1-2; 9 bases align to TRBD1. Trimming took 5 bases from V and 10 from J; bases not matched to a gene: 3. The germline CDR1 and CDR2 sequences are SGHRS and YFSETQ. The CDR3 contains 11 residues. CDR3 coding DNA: TGCGCCAGCAGTTACAGGGGGCTCTACACCTTC. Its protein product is CASSYRGLYTF.

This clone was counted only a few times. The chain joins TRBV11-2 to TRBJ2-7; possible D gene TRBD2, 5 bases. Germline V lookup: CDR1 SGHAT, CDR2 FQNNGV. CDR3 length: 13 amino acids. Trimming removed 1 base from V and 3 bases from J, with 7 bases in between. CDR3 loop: CASSLALVYEQYF. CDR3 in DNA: TGTGCCAGCAGCTTAGCACTAGTCTACGAGCAGTACTTC. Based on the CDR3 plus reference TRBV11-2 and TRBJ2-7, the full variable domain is EAGVAQSPRYKIIEKRQSVAFWCNPISGHATLYWYQQILGQGPKLLIQFQNNGVVDDSQLPKDRFSAERLKGVDSTLKIQPAKLEDSAVYLCASSLALVYEQYFGPGTRLTVT.

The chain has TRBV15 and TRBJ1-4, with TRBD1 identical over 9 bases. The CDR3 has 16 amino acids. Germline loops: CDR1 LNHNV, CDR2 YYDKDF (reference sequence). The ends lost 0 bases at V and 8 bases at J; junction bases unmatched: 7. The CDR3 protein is CATSRDRPGTGEKLFF. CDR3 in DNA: TGTGCCACCAGCAGAGATCGTCCCGGGACAGGGGAAAAACTGTTTTTT.

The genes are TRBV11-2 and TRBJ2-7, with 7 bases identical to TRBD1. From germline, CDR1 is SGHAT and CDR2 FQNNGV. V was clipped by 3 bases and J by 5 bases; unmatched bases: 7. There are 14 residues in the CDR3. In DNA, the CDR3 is TGTGCCAGCAGCTTGCGAGGGGGCACCCACGAGCAGTACTTC. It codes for CASSLRGGTHEQYF.

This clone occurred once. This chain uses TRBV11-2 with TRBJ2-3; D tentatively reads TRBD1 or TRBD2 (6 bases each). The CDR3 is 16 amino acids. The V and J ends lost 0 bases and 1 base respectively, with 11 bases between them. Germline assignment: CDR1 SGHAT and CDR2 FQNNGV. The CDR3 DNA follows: TGTGCCAGCAGCTTAGATGGGGGGCGGGGCACAGATACGCAGTATTTT. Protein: CASSLDGGRGTDTQYF. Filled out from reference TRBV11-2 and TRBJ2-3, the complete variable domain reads EAGVAQSPRYKIIEKRQSVAFWCNPISGHATLYWYQQILGQGPKLLIQFQNNGVVDDSQLPKDRFSAERLKGVDSTLKIQPAKLEDSAVYLCASSLDGGRGTDTQYFGPGTRLTVL.